The 32 T cell receptor beta chains in this list originate from one sample, sequenced in a study of T cell changes during pregnancy in multiple sclerosis. The data were produced by immunoSEQ multiplex PCR, yet TCRdb's version contains in-frame clones alone and is incomplete. The data hold about 46,000 clones, with 75% to 95% observed a single time. This material consisted of CD8+ T cells from peripheral blood mononuclear cells, taken after pregnancy. The source is a female donor with multiple sclerosis, enrolled in a pregnancy study.

The V gene is TRBV6-1, the J gene TRBJ2-7, with 8 bases matching TRBD2. The germline gives CDR1 MNHNS, CDR2 SASEGT. V lost 1 base to trimming and J lost 7 bases; unmatched junction nucleotides: 12. The CDR3 has 16 amino acids. CDR3 amino acids: CASSEESGGRSNEQYF. The CDR3 nucleotides read TGTGCCAGCAGTGAAGAGAGCGGCGGGAGGTCGAATGAGCAGTACTTC.

V is TRBV11-3 and J is TRBJ2-2, with TRBD1 as a possible D gene (6 bases). Germline lookup yields CDR1 SGHNT and CDR2 YENEEA. This CDR3 region has 15 residues. The germline V and J ends were trimmed by 5 bases and 4 bases, with 14 bases remaining between them. The DNA for the CDR3 is TGTGCCAGCAGCCATTCCAGGGGTGGCACCGGGGAGCTGTTTTTT. This translates into CASSHSRGGTGELFF. Full variable domain (remainder filled in from reference TRBV11-3 and TRBJ2-2): EAGVVQSPRYKIIEKKQPVAFWCNPISGHNTLYWYLQNLGQGPELLIRYENEEAVDDSQLPKDRFSAERLKGVDSTLKIQPAELGDSAVYLCASSHSRGGTGELFFGEGSRLTVL.

The V gene is TRBV18, the J gene TRBJ2-7; D is possibly TRBD1 (5 bases). Germline V gene sequence: CDR1 KGHSH, CDR2 LQKENI. This CDR3 has 14 residues. V was pared by 2 bases and J by 2 bases, with 10 bases between. Here the CDR3 DNA reads TGTGCCAGCTCACCAGAGGCAGGGCCCTACGAGCAGTACTTC. It specifies CASSPEAGPYEQYF.

This sequence joins TRBV27 and TRBJ1-2; tentative D call: TRBD1 (5 bases). Germline V gives CDR1 MNHEY, CDR2 SMNVEV (reference sequence). This CDR3 contains 15 residues. Between the trimmed V and J ends, which lost 6 bases and 1 base, there was a span of 15 bases. The CDR3 loop is CASRTGTPFNYGYTF. DNA for the CDR3: TGTGCCAGCAGAACCGGGACTCCCTTTAACTATGGCTACACCTTC.

The V and J genes are TRBV30 and TRBJ2-7; D gene unclear. The CDR3 loop spans 13 amino acids. Trimming took off 0 bases at V and 6 bases at J, with 12 bases between the two ends. CDR1 is GTSNPN, CDR2 SVGIG, per germline (reference sequence). DNA for the CDR3: TGTGCCTGGAGTGTAAGTGTAGCCGGCGAGCAGTACTTC. Amino acids: CAWSVSVAGEQYF.

This clone was seen just once. J is TRBJ2-7 and V is TRBV5-1, with TRBD1 matching 9 bases. Germline CDR1 is SGHRS and CDR2 is YFSETQ. The CDR3 consists of 14 residues. J gave up 3 bases and V 5 bases, and 6 bases lay outside the gene matches. CDR3 in DNA: TGCGCCAGCAGACCTGGACAGGGGCACTACGAGCAGTACTTC. Translation gives CASRPGQGHYEQYF.

This chain connects TRBV12-5 to TRBJ2-4, with 7 bases aligning to TRBD1. The V gene end was trimmed by 7 bases and the J gene end by 5 bases; junction bases not matched to a gene: 11. Germline V CDR1 and CDR2: LGHNT, FRNRAP. This CDR3 contains 15 residues. CDR3 protein: CASAPWATGENIQYF. The DNA for the CDR3 is TGTGCTAGTGCTCCCTGGGCCACAGGGGAAAACATTCAGTACTTC.

The V gene is TRBV5-6, the J gene TRBJ2-7; 8 bases match TRBD1. Germline CDR1 SGHDT, CDR2 YYEEEE. The CDR3 has 14 amino acids. V was pared by 5 bases and J by 4 bases, with 8 bases of the junction left unmatched. CDR3 in DNA: TGTGCCAGCAGTCCCGGGACAGGCAAATACGAGCAGTACTTC. As protein: CASSPGTGKYEQYF.

This chain joins TRBV6-1 and TRBJ2-5; 8 bases are a match to TRBD2. V dropped 6 bases and J dropped 4; count of bases not matched to a gene: 7. Looked up from germline, CDR1 is MNHNS and CDR2 is SASEGT. CDR3 size: 14 residues. For the CDR3, the DNA is TGTGCCAGCAGCCACCGGGGGGGAGGAGAGACCCAGTACTTC. It codes for CASSHRGGGETQYF.

This CDR3 is CASSELAGAVDEQFF. CDR3 bases: TGTGCCAGTAGTGAACTAGCGGGAGCGGTGGACGAGCAGTTCTTC. The chain has TRBV19 and TRBJ2-1, with TRBD2 identical over 11 bases. The germline CDR1 and CDR2 sequences are LNHDA and SQIVND (reference sequence). With V trimmed by 5 bases and J by 10 bases, 10 bases remained unmatched. The CDR3 covers 15 residues. The full variable domain, rest sourced from reference TRBV19 and TRBJ2-1, is DGGITQSPKYLFRKEGQNVTLSCEQNLNHDAMYWYRQDPGQGLRLIYYSQIVNDFQKGDIAEGYSVSREKKESFPLTVTSAQKNPTAFYLCASSELAGAVDEQFFGPGTRLTVL.

CDR3 coding DNA: TGTGCCAGTGGGCAGGGCCTCAATCAGCCCCAGCATTTT. Its translation is CASGQGLNQPQHF. The J gene is TRBJ1-5, the V gene TRBV19; D may be TRBD1 (5 bases). The germline gives CDR1 LNHDA, CDR2 SQIVND (reference sequence). V was shortened by 8 bases and J by 3 bases, with 11 bases between the two germline ends. The CDR3 has 13 amino acids.

The rearrangement joins TRBV7-7 to TRBJ2-7; tentative D call: TRBD2 (6 bases). Germline CDR1 reads SSHAT; CDR2 reads FNYEAQ (reference sequence). The length of the CDR3 is 14 residues. Trimming stripped 5 bases from V and 3 bases from J, with 14 bases between. CDR3 amino acids: CASSLDYGDYEQYF. In nucleotides, the CDR3 is TGTGCCAGCAGCCTGGACTACGGGGACTACGAGCAGTACTTC.

The gene calls are TRBV4-1 and TRBJ2-7; 10 nucleotides agree with TRBD1. This CDR3 is 15 amino acids long. Trimming cost V 3 bases and J 5 bases; bases outside gene matches: 7. Germline assignment: CDR1 MGHRA and CDR2 YSYEKL. DNA of the CDR3: TGCGCCAGCAGCCAGGGGACAGGGGTTTGGGACGAGCAGTACTTC. Its translation is CASSQGTGVWDEQYF.

V and J are TRBV6-5 and TRBJ2-3; the D is unclear. Germline assignment: CDR1 MNHEY and CDR2 SVGAGI. The length of the CDR3 is 12 residues. V dropped 6 bases and J dropped 1 base, with 5 bases sitting between them. CDR3 sequence (DNA): TGTGCCAGCAGCCAGGGCACAGATACGCAGTATTTT. Its translation: CASSQGTDTQYF.

CDR3: CASSPLPSGSEPEQYF. CDR3 sequence (DNA): TGCGCCAGCAGCCCGCTTCCTAGCGGGAGTGAACCCGAGCAGTACTTC. This rearrangement joins TRBV4-1 to TRBJ2-7; 10 nucleotides agree with TRBD2. V trimming: 4 bases; J trimming: 6 bases; junction bases outside the gene matches: 12. This CDR3 comprises 16 residues. Germline values: CDR1 MGHRA, CDR2 YSYEKL.

The chain carries TRBV7-2 and TRBJ2-7, with D unclear. CDR3 length: 12 amino acids. Per germline, CDR1 SGHTA and CDR2 FQGNSA. V was shortened by 1 base and J by 3 bases, with 4 bases between the two germline ends. The CDR3 spells CASSLGSYEQYF. CDR3 in DNA: TGTGCCAGCAGCTTAGGGAGCTACGAGCAGTACTTC. Full variable domain (missing parts from reference TRBV7-2 and TRBJ2-7): GAGVSQSPSNKVTEKGKDVELRCDPISGHTALYWYRQSLGQGLEFLIYFQGNSAPDKSGLPSDRFSAERTGGSVSTLTIQRTQQEDSAVYLCASSLGSYEQYFGPGTRLTVT.

The chain recombines TRBV6-1 with TRBJ1-1; tentatively, D is TRBD1 (5 bases). V lost 2 bases and J 5 bases, leaving 18 bases between the germline ends. CDR1 is MNHNS and CDR2 is SASEGT in the germline V gene. This CDR3 has 16 residues. The chain's CDR3 is CASSEWFGSRGTEAFF. Here the CDR3 DNA reads TGTGCCAGCAGTGAATGGTTCGGCAGCCGGGGGACTGAAGCTTTCTTT.

This chain links TRBV30 with TRBJ2-7, with a weak D call TRBD1 (5 bases). Per germline, CDR1 GTSNPN and CDR2 SVGIG (reference sequence). Trimming left V 3 bases short and J 4 bases short, with 10 bases between. This CDR3 region has 12 residues. The CDR3 bases are TGTGCCTGGAGGACCCAGGGATACGAGCAGTACTTC. It translates to CAWRTQGYEQYF.

This clone was observed once. The V and J genes are TRBV25-1 and TRBJ2-7, with 9 bases fitting TRBD2. The CDR3 contains 16 residues. Germline CDR1 is MGHDK and CDR2 is SYGVNS. V lost 0 bases and J lost 1; bases outside the gene matches: 4. The CDR3 is CASSEYSTSGSYEQYF. CDR3 nucleotide sequence: TGTGCCAGCAGTGAATATTCGACTAGCGGATCCTACGAGCAGTACTTC.

For the CDR3, the DNA is TGTGCCAGCAGCTTACTTGAAAAACTGTTTTTT. This gives the protein CASSLLEKLFF. The chain employs TRBV7-9 and TRBJ1-4, with D uncertain. This CDR3 spans 11 amino acids. CDR1 SEHNR and CDR2 FQNEAQ come from the germline V gene (reference sequence). With 2 bases removed from V and 7 bases from J, the gap between germline ends came to 2 bases.

This clone was detected once. This chain connects TRBV5-1 to TRBJ2-7, with D maybe TRBD2 (6 bases). The CDR3 has 15 residues. Germline assignment: CDR1 SGHRS and CDR2 YFSETQ. V lost 0 bases and J 7 bases, leaving 17 bases between the germline ends. Here the CDR3 DNA reads TGCGCCAGCAGCTTGGAGCCGGTGTCAGGAGGGGAGCAGTACTTC. The encoded protein is CASSLEPVSGGEQYF.

As for this clone: An end of the junction does not agree with germline; a read error may underlie this. This chain connects TRBV6-1 to TRBJ1-1; D not certain. There are 15 residues in the CDR3. Germline V lookup: CDR1 MNHNS, CDR2 SASEGT. The CDR3 region has the DNA TGTGCCAGCAGTGAATCGAAGTTCAGGAACGCTGAAGCTTTCTTT. It yields the protein CASSESKFRNAEAFF.

This clone occurred a few times. This rearrangement joins TRBV6-4 to TRBJ2-3, with 10 bases fitting TRBD2. The V and J ends lost 3 bases and 2 bases, in that order; junction bases with no gene match: 5. This CDR3 comprises 16 residues. Germline lookup yields CDR1 MRHNA and CDR2 SNTAGT. The CDR3 loop reads CASSEASGGSTDTQYF. DNA for the CDR3: TGTGCCAGCAGTGAGGCTAGCGGGGGCTCCACAGATACGCAGTATTTT.

This chain joins TRBV10-3 and TRBJ2-5; 7 bases map to TRBD2. Germline CDR1 is ENHRY and CDR2 is SYGVKD. The CDR3 has 15 amino acids. Unmatched junction bases numbered 10, after V lost 4 bases and J lost 5 bases. The CDR3 DNA reads TGTGCCATCAGTGGAAGGAGGCGGGAGCGGGAGACCCAGTACTTC. Its translation: CAISGRRRERETQYF.

The chain links TRBV30 to TRBJ2-5; a weak D match, TRBD2 (5 bases). The CDR3 runs to 14 residues. V was trimmed by 3 bases and J by 5 bases, leaving 16 bases between them. CDR1 is GTSNPN and CDR2 is SVGIG in the germline V gene (reference sequence). The DNA of the CDR3 is TGTGCCTGGAGCGGGGTCAGCTTTGGGGAGACCCAGTACTTC. Protein product: CAWSGVSFGETQYF.

The chain combines TRBV10-3 with TRBJ2-1; 9 bases fit TRBD1. V lost 2 bases to trimming and J lost 4 bases; unmatched junction nucleotides: 9. Germline V gives CDR1 ENHRY, CDR2 SYGVKD. The CDR3 has 17 amino acids. CDR3 DNA sequence: TGTGCCATCAGTGAGGACTCCGGGACAGGGTTATACAATGAGCAGTTCTTC. It yields the protein CAISEDSGTGLYNEQFF.

The chain links TRBV29-1 to TRBJ2-1, with a tentative D call TRBD1 (5 bases). Between the trimmed V and J ends, which lost 5 bases and 2 bases, there was a span of 13 bases. The CDR3 contains 14 residues. Per germline, CDR1 SQVTM and CDR2 ANQGSEA. The CDR3 protein is CSVRGTGAYNEQFF. The CDR3 nucleotides read TGCAGCGTTCGAGGTACAGGAGCCTACAATGAGCAGTTCTTC.

J is TRBJ1-4 and V is TRBV5-4; the D is unclear. CDR1 SGHNT and CDR2 YYREEE come from the germline V gene (reference sequence). Trimming shortened V by 2 bases and J by 7 bases, and 9 bases separated the two germline ends. The CDR3 extends over 13 amino acids. The CDR3 bases are TGTGCCAGCAGCTTCAGCGTCGGTGAAAAACTGTTTTTT. Its translation is CASSFSVGEKLFF.

This rearrangement joins TRBV19 to TRBJ2-1; 8 positions match TRBD2. With V trimmed by 3 bases and J by 4 bases, 2 bases remained unmatched. This CDR3 comprises 14 residues. Germline CDR1 is LNHDA and CDR2 is SQIVND (reference sequence). CDR3 sequence: CASSITSGYNEQFF. In nucleotides, the CDR3 is TGTGCCAGTAGTATCACTAGCGGTTACAATGAGCAGTTCTTC.

Only one count was recorded for this clone. CDR3 sequence: CASSARTGVWNGYTF. In nucleotides, the CDR3 is TGTGCCAGCAGTGCTCGGACAGGGGTTTGGAATGGCTACACCTTC. V is TRBV2 and J is TRBJ1-2, with TRBD1 matching over 9 bases. The CDR3 runs 15 residues. Trimming removed 4 bases from V and 6 bases from J; junction bases left unmatched: 9. The V gene's germline CDR1 is SNHLY and CDR2 FYNNEI.

The chain combines TRBV6-5 with TRBJ1-1, with D tentatively TRBD1 (6 bases). Germline V gene sequence: CDR1 MNHEY, CDR2 SVGAGI. The germline V and J ends were trimmed by 2 bases and 4 bases, with 14 bases remaining between them. CDR3 length equals 15 residues. CDR3 DNA: TGTGCCAGCAGTTACGGAAGGGGGTTTCGCACTGAAGCTTTCTTT. Translating it yields CASSYGRGFRTEAFF.

The V gene is TRBV11-2, the J gene TRBJ2-7, with unresolved D. V was trimmed by 4 bases and J by 7 bases, leaving 17 bases between them. CDR1 SGHAT and CDR2 FQNNGV come from the germline V gene. This CDR3 contains 14 residues. The CDR3 reads CASSSVQEGVEQYF. CDR3 in DNA: TGTGCCAGCAGCTCCGTGCAAGAAGGAGTGGAGCAGTACTTC. Together with reference TRBV11-2 and TRBJ2-7, the CDR3 gives the full variable domain: EAGVAQSPRYKIIEKRQSVAFWCNPISGHATLYWYQQILGQGPKLLIQFQNNGVVDDSQLPKDRFSAERLKGVDSTLKIQPAKLEDSAVYLCASSSVQEGVEQYFGPGTRLTVT.